This T cell receptor beta chain came from a study of blood T cell repertoires in COVID-19. As for the study in general: Samples representing acute and convalescent COVID-19 were sourced from the United States, Italy and Spain. The analysed material was cDNA or gDNA that came from T cells, B-cell-depleted T cells, or PBMCs.

Categorization into cohorts depended on clinical history that participants reported. Recovered participants had two consecutive negative NP/OP PCR tests, healthcare professional clearance, or symptom resolution. TCRdb's table, derived via immunoSEQ multiplex PCR, lists solely in-frame clones and lacks some. The sample includes around 170,000 clones, roughly 86% of them seen just once. The CDR3 is made up of 16 amino acids. After removal of 4 bases from V and 6 bases from J, the junction contained 14 bases not matched to a gene. CDR1 is SGHRS, CDR2 YFSETQ, per germline. This chain uses TRBV5-1 with TRBJ2-3; 7 bases map to TRBD1. This TCR came from a woman younger than 45 who had recovered from COVID-19. Specimen: PBMCs or T cells enriched from blood (not recorded which). CDR3 sequence: CASSEIAGGEQDTQYF. The CDR3 nucleotides are TGCGCCAGCAGCGAAATCGCAGGGGGAGAGCAGGATACGCAGTATTTT.